One sample yielded the 11 T cell receptor beta chains listed below, sequenced in a study of cytomegalovirus exposure and HLA in healthy donors. The PCR ran on 60 Vbeta and 13 Jbeta primers. Generated by immunoSEQ multiplex PCR, the TCRdb table keeps only in-frame clones and is missing some. Among 150,000 to 200,000 clones, under 80% were seen once, and the ten largest hold around 2.3%. Sequenced: PBMCs. These receptors were taken from a woman aged 25-40 years in good health and CMV-seropositive.

This clone has just a few counts. This rearrangement joins TRBV7-9 to TRBJ2-5; D not resolved. This CDR3 spans 13 amino acids. Germline CDR1 SEHNR, CDR2 FQNEAQ (reference sequence). Trimming shortened V by 4 bases and J by 5 bases, and 11 bases separated the two germline ends. This chain's CDR3 is CASSSARWETQYF. CDR3 sequence (DNA): TGTGCCAGCAGCTCGGCGAGGTGGGAGACCCAGTACTTC.

The chain has TRBV7-9 and TRBJ2-6; 8 positions match TRBD1. The V and J ends lost 11 bases and 4 bases, in that order; junction bases with no gene match: 10. CDR3 length: 15 amino acids. Germline V lookup: CDR1 SEHNR, CDR2 FQNEAQ (reference sequence). The CDR3 spells CAGFHRGYGANVLTF. For the CDR3, the DNA is TGTGCCGGATTCCACAGGGGGTACGGGGCCAACGTCCTGACTTTC.

CDR3 nucleotides: TGTGCCAGCAGACCGGCCGGGACAGGGGGCCGGAAAGCTTTCTTT. Translation: CASRPAGTGGRKAFF. The rearrangement links TRBV28 to TRBJ1-1; 12 nucleotides align to TRBD1. The germline V gene encodes CDR1 MDHEN and CDR2 SYDVKM. The CDR3 extends over 15 amino acids. The V and J ends lost 6 bases and 9 bases, in that order; junction bases with no gene match: 11.

This chain uses TRBV5-1 with TRBJ1-2, with D unclear. The CDR3 extends over 13 amino acids. V lost 4 bases and J 8 bases, leaving 15 bases between the germline ends. Germline CDR1 SGHRS, CDR2 YFSETQ. For the CDR3, the DNA is TGCGCCAGCAGCCCGGAGCGCCTTCCGGGCTACACCTTC. It specifies CASSPERLPGYTF.

The chain carries TRBV19 and TRBJ1-5; maybe TRBD1 (6 bases). The CDR3 totals 16 residues. With 0 bases removed from V and 2 bases from J, the gap between germline ends came to 11 bases. CDR1 LNHDA and CDR2 SQIVND come from the germline V gene (reference sequence). The CDR3 region is CASSIEATGGNQPQHF. The CDR3 DNA reads as TGTGCCAGTAGTATAGAGGCGACAGGCGGCAATCAGCCCCAGCATTTT.

This sequence joins TRBV7-2 and TRBJ2-5; TRBD1 might be the D (5 bases). V gave up 5 bases and J gave up 0 bases, with 19 bases separating them. Germline assignment: CDR1 SGHTA and CDR2 FQGNSA. This CDR3 is 17 amino acids long. CDR3 loop: CASSQGVGRAYQETQYF. The CDR3 coding sequence is TGTGCCAGCAGCCAGGGTGTGGGCAGGGCTTACCAAGAGACCCAGTACTTC.

The V call is TRBV5-6, the J call TRBJ2-5, with 16 bases that match TRBD2. The CDR3 contains 16 residues. Germline assignment: CDR1 SGHDT and CDR2 YYEEEE. J was trimmed by 4 bases and V by 4 bases; bases with no gene match: 4. CDR3 DNA: TGTGCCAGCAGCAGGGGACTAGCGGGGGGGGGAGAGACCCAGTACTTC. It codes for CASSRGLAGGGETQYF.

The chain recombines TRBV28 with TRBJ1-5; D gene unclear. CDR1 is MDHEN and CDR2 is SYDVKM in the germline V gene. The ends were cut back, 6 bases at V and 3 bases at J, with 12 bases in the middle. The CDR3 consists of 14 residues. The chain's CDR3 is CASRFHRINQPQHF. As DNA, the CDR3 is TGTGCCAGCAGGTTCCACAGAATCAATCAGCCCCAGCATTTT.

This chain joins TRBV7-8 and TRBJ2-7; the match to TRBD1 covers 9 bases. CDR3 size: 16 residues. Trimming took 1 base from V and 0 from J; bases not matched to a gene: 4. CDR1 and CDR2 (germline): SGHVS, FQNEAQ. In DNA form, the CDR3 reads TGTGCCAGCAGCTTAGAGACAGGGGGACTCTCCTACGAGCAGTACTTC. Translating it yields CASSLETGGLSYEQYF.

This sequence joins TRBV10-2 and TRBJ1-2; 8 bases align to TRBD1. Germline CDR1 reads WSHSY; CDR2 reads SAAADI. V was pared by 3 bases and J by 4 bases, with 1 base of the junction left unmatched. The CDR3 is made up of 13 amino acids. The CDR3 sequence is CASSETGGYGYTF. The CDR3 DNA reads TGCGCCAGCAGTGAAACAGGGGGCTATGGCTACACCTTC.

The gene calls are TRBV6-1 and TRBJ2-3, with 13 bases identical to TRBD2. Trimming cost V 7 bases and J 3 bases; bases outside gene matches: 4. Germline values: CDR1 MNHNS, CDR2 SASEGT. The CDR3 has 15 residues. The CDR3 sequence is CASTELAGGTDTQYF. DNA of the CDR3: TGTGCCAGCACCGAACTAGCGGGGGGGACAGATACGCAGTATTTT.